The clone carrying this T cell receptor beta chain was seen repeatedly, ten times or more. Unique molecular identifiers were incorporated when the TCRbeta library was constructed. Via MiXCR, TCRdb re-called the PCR reads, giving one row per CDR3 protein. The table lists 83,000 or so distinct CDR3 sequences, approximately 9.2% of them singletons, with under 8% in the top ten. Per germline, CDR1 SGHRS and CDR2 YFSETQ. CDR3 size: 16 residues. With 4 bases removed from V and 2 bases from J, the gap between germline ends came to 16 bases. This entry comes from a study of T-cell reconstitution after alpha-beta-depleted transplantation in children.

The sequence came from a human donor who donated a stem cell graft to a child with congenital amegakaryocytic thrombocytopenia. The specimen comprised PBMCs from the stem cell graft donor, sampled from the stem cell graft. The chain has TRBV5-1 and TRBJ1-5; a weak D match, TRBD1 (5 bases). The CDR3 loop is CASSPGGGVGNQPQHF. CDR3 sequence (DNA): TGCGCCAGCAGCCCCGGGGGAGGGGTCGGCAATCAGCCCCAGCATTTT.